This entry describes one T cell receptor beta chain. Antigen: not known. This specimen comes from a study of shared clonotypes between healthy human individuals. Background on the study: Donor composition was a couple of women and three men, aged 18 to 49. Used for every donor were three CD4 naive, three CD4 memory, two CD8 naive and one CD8 memory plate. Study conclusions and caveats: In the sorted subsets, rarefaction showed sequencing was incomplete despite large depth.

Authors' analysis steps: Filtering differed because ImmunoSEQ produced junction-only sequences that carried no quality scores. Generated by immunoSEQ multiplex PCR, the TCRdb table keeps only in-frame clones and is missing some. That table supplies the V and J calls and clone size; D and trimming were determined from the DNA. The sample includes 190,000 or so clones, about 68% of them seen just once. This CDR3 spans 15 amino acids. The ends lost 5 bases at V and 0 bases at J; junction bases unmatched: 3. Germline V CDR1 and CDR2: MRHNA, SNTAGT. The chain has TRBV6-4 and TRBJ2-1; 8 bases are shared with TRBD2. Sample: memory CD4+ T cells sorted from blood. Subset reported: CD45RA-negative fraction. This receptor was obtained from a man in his thirties or forties in good health. The CDR3 coding sequence is TGTGCCAGCAGTTCCACTAGCGGCTCCTACAATGAGCAGTTCTTC. This encodes CASSSTSGSYNEQFF.